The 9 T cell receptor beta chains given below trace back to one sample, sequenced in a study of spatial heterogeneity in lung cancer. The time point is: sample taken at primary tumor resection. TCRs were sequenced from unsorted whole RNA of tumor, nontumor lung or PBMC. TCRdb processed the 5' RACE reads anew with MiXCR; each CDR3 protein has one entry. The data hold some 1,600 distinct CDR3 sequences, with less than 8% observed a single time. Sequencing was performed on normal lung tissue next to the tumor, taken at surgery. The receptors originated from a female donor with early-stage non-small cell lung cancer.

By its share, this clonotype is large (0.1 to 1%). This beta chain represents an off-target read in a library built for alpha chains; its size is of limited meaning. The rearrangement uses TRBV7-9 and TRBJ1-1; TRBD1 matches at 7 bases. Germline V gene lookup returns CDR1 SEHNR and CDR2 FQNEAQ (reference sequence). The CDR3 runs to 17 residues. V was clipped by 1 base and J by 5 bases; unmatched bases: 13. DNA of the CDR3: TGTGCCAGCAGCTTAGTCTTTGGGACAGATCCTAGGACTGAAGCTTTCTTT. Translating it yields CASSLVFGTDPRTEAFF.

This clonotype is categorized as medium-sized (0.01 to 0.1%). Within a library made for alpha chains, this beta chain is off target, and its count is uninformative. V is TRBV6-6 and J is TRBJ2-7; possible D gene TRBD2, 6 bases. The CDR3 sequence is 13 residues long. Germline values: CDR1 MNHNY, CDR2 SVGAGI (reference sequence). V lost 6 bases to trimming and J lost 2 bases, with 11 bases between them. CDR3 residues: CASSRRGTYEQYF. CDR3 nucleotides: TGTGCCAGCAGCAGGCGGGGAACCTACGAGCAGTACTTC.

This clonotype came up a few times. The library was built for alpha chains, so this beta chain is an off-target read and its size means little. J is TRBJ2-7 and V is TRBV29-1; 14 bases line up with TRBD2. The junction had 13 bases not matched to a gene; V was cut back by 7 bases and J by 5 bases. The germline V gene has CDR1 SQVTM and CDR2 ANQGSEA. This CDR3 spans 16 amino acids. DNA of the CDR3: TGCAGCGCCCTCGGACTAGCGGGAGGTTCCGGCCACGAGCAGTACTTC. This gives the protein CSALGLAGGSGHEQYF.

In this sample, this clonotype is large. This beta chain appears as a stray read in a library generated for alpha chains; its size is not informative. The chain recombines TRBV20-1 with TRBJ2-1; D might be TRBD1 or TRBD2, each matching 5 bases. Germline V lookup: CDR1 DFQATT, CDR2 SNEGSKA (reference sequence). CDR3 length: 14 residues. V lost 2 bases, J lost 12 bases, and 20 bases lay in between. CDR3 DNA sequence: TGCAGTGCTAGAAAACCCGGGACGGCGACGGGGCAGTTCTTC. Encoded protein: CSARKPGTATGQFF.

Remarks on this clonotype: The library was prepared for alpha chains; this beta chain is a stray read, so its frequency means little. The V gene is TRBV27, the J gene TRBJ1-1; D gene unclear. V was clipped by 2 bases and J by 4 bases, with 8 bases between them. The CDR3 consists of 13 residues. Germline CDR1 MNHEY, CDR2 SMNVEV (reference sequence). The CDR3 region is CASSLTRSTEAFF. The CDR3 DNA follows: TGTGCCAGCAGTTTAACCAGGTCCACTGAAGCTTTCTTT.

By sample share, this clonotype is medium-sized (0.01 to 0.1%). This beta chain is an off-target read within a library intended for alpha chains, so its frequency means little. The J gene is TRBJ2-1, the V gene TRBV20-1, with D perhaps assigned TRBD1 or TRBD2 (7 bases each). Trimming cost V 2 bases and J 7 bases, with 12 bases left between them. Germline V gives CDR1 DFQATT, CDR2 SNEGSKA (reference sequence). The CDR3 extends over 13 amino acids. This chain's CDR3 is CSARRQGGNEQFF. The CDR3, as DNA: TGCAGTGCTAGACGACAGGGAGGGAATGAGCAGTTCTTC.

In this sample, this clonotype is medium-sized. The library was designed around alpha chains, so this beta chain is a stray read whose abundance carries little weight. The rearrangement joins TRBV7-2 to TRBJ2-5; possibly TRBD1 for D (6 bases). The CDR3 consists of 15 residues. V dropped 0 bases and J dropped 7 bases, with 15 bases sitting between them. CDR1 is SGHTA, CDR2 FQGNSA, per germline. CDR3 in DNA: TGTGCCAGCAGCTTAGCCATGAGGGGGATGGGGACCCAGTACTTC. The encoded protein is CASSLAMRGMGTQYF.

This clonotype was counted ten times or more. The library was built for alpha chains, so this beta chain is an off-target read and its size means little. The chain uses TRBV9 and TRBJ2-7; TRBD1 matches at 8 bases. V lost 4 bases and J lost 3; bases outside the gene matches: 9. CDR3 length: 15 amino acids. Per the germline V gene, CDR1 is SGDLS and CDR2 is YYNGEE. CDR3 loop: CASSSLPGGLYEQYF. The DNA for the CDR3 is TGTGCCAGCAGCTCCCTCCCAGGGGGCCTCTACGAGCAGTACTTC.

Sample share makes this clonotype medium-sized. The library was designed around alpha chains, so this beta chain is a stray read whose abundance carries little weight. As DNA, the CDR3 is TGTGCCTCCATGCAGGAGGGGTTCTTAGGGGAGCAGTACTTC. It is translated as CASMQEGFLGEQYF. The genes are TRBV6-5 and TRBJ2-7; tentatively, D is TRBD2 (6 bases). The CDR3 spans 14 residues. V was trimmed by 11 bases and J by 7 bases, leaving 24 bases between them. Germline V gives CDR1 MNHEY, CDR2 SVGAGI.